This T cell receptor beta chain was sequenced for a study of blood T cells in healthy people across ages (dated by TCRdb to about 2015). Regarding the research as a whole: In model experiments, template switching captured about one uniquely barcoded TCR beta cDNA molecule for every two T cells. To avoid experimental bias, donors of different ages were randomly spread across the sequencing lanes. Using the same blood draw, the study looked at two additional independent replicas of 1 million unique cDNA reads for two donors, one aged 18 to 30 and the other aged 80 or older. Four age groups were formed from the donors: young (average approximately 16 years), middle-aged (approximately 40), aged (more than 55) and long-lived (roughly 81). The study measured age-related changes in TCR beta repertoire diversity using deep sequencing normalized with unique cDNA molecular identifiers. The research as a whole found: Total diversity estimates from one million sequenced T cells were considered lower bounds and underestimates. Compared with the aged group, the long-lived group had more naive CD4+ T cells, fewer expanded clones and increased TCR diversity, a pattern suggesting age selection. Because the CMV infection status of the donors was unknown, age-related changes in expanded clonotypes may potentially have been confounded. As age increased, observed TCR beta diversity per million T cells dropped in a roughly linear way, and a significant reduction was already evident by age 40. The percentage of naive T cells measured by flow cytometry correlated strongly with observed TCR beta diversity. Conclusive comparison of naive and antigen-experienced compartments was prevented by the profiling of bulk unsorted PBMCs.

The library was built by means of 5' RACE. The sequencer was an Illumina HiSeq 2500. A second PCR of about 6 to 12 cycles was performed with a sample-barcoded 5' primer and a J-beta primer mix. Each TCR beta cDNA molecule received a unique molecular identifier from a template-switch 5' adaptor carrying 12 random nucleotides. Each sample yielded at least 2.5 million CDR3-containing paired-end reads. All of the RNA was converted into first-strand cDNA using the Mint cDNA synthesis kit, with a TRBC-specific oligonucleotide serving as the primer. After uracil-DNA glycosylase treatment, a first 18-cycle PCR used universal primers M1SS and BC2_uni_R on all cDNA. The authors' analysis ran thus. For normalization, 1 million high-quality reads, each with a distinct molecular identifier, were randomly selected from each sample. Reads sharing molecular identifiers were discarded rather than binned into consensus sequences. CDR3 identification, clonotype clustering and error correction used MiTCR with a Q25 quality threshold and the strictest error-elimination algorithm. A nonparametric unseen species model using Euler transformation provided a lower-bound estimate of total TCR beta diversity. TCRdb passed the public sequencing reads through fastp at Q25 and MiXCR, retaining productive beta sequences. When rows share a CDR3 protein, they turn into one entry using the most common DNA and genes. The V and J calls and clone size are TCRdb's, not the authors'. The sample has about 1,400,000 distinct CDR3 sequences on record, roughly 60% of them singletons. The ten largest clones capture 6.7% of the sample.

V is cut back by 4 bases and J by 11 bases, with 11 bases in the junction unmatched. The germline V gene (reference sequence) supplies CDR1 DFQATT and CDR2 SNEGSKA. The CDR3 spans 14 residues, from the cysteine through the phenylalanine. Only the CDR3 DNA is retained, 42 bases long and in frame from the first base. The roughly 39 donors, aged about 6 to 100 years, were systemically healthy Caucasian individuals from Russia. Each donor gave approximately 10 milliliters of peripheral blood, collected into EDTA-treated Vacutainer tubes. Ficoll-Paque density-gradient centrifugation was used to isolate PBMCs, with at least 6.5 million per sample. Trizol reagent was used to extract total RNA from PBMCs, with at least 6 micrograms per sample. For every donor, an aliquot of PBMCs went through flow cytometry to measure the percentages of naive CD45RAhigh/CD27high T cells. With regard to this clonotype: What this receptor recognizes is not known. Base qualities are missing; no much larger clone stands one base away.

The receptor comes from a young man in good health. The sample consisted of blood. The V and J segments used are TRBV20-1 and TRBJ1-6; TRBD1 fits 7 bases in the junction. The DNA reads TGCAGTGCTAAAGCGGGGACAGTAGGTGCACCCCTCCACTTT. It translates to CSAKAGTVGAPLHF.